This TCR beta chain is from a study of spatial heterogeneity in lung cancer. About the research overall: PBMC collected at follow-up were sequenced when available, a median of roughly two years after resection.

From the 5' RACE reads, TCRdb called clonotypes with MiXCR, one entry per CDR3 protein. Among some 110,000 distinct CDR3 sequences listed, 12% were seen once. This clonotype occurred many times. This CDR3 contains 13 residues. Germline-derived CDR1 and CDR2 are DFQATT and SNEGSKA (reference sequence). Between the trimmed V and J ends, which lost 0 bases and 8 bases, there was a span of 13 bases. Time point denoted: blood at routine non-recurrence follow-up after resection. Tumor, nontumor lung or frozen PBMC supplied whole RNA, sequenced without sorting. The sample consisted of PBMCs, taken at follow-up. The TCR sequence derives from a male donor with early-stage non-small cell lung cancer. V is TRBV20-1 and J is TRBJ1-2; no clear D gene. Here the CDR3 DNA reads TGCAGTGCTAGAGATAAGGGTCTCCGCGGCTACACCTTC. Protein: CSARDKGLRGYTF.